These 9 T cell receptor beta chains were sequenced from one sample in a study of blood T cell repertoires in COVID-19. Sequencing was performed with immunoSEQ multiplex PCR; in TCRdb, only in-frame clones are kept and a portion is missing. This sample has a few hundred thousand clones; 80% to 90% occur once, and the top ten carry 1%. Sequencing was done on a sample of peripheral blood. The receptors stem from a man aged 50 to 60 with active or convalescent COVID-19.

The CDR3 spells CASSIRRGSDTQYF. CDR3 nucleotide sequence: TGCGCCAGCAGCATCCGCCGGGGGTCAGATACGCAGTATTTT. The chain combines TRBV5-1 with TRBJ2-3, with D tentatively TRBD2 (6 bases). This CDR3 contains 14 residues. Germline CDR1 and CDR2: SGHRS and YFSETQ. Trimming removed 4 bases at V and 4 bases at J, with 13 bases between.

The chain links TRBV21-1 to TRBJ2-7; the table gives TRBD2 as D, unverified against the DNA. TRBV21-1 is an annotated pseudogene. The CDR3 has 14 amino acids. CDR3 sequence reads: CASSKLAGAYEQYF. CDR3 DNA sequence: TGTGCCAGCAGCAAACTAGCGGGGGCCTACGAGCAGTACTTC.

The chain recombines TRBV5-6 with TRBJ1-1, with a tentative D call TRBD1 (6 bases). The germline V gene encodes CDR1 SGHDT and CDR2 YYEEEE. The CDR3 has 14 amino acids. Trimming left V 4 bases short and J 0 bases short, with 10 bases between. The CDR3 sequence: CASSAGVLNTEAFF. For the CDR3, the DNA is TGTGCCAGCAGCGCAGGGGTTTTGAACACTGAAGCTTTCTTT.

V is TRBV3-1 (or the pseudogene TRBV3-2) and J is TRBJ2-2, with TRBD2 identical over 11 bases. Germline values: CDR1 LGHDT, CDR2 YNNKEL (reference sequence). This CDR3 comprises 19 residues. J lost 1 base, V lost 1 base, and 8 bases had no gene match. The CDR3 protein is CASSQGTSGFAGNTGELFF. In nucleotides, the CDR3 is TGTGCCAGCAGCCAAGGGACTAGCGGGTTTGCGGGGAACACCGGGGAGCTGTTTTTT.

The rearrangement links TRBV6-1 to TRBJ1-1, with D perhaps matching TRBD1 (5 bases). The CDR3 length is 15 residues. Germline assignment: CDR1 MNHNS and CDR2 SASEGT. Trimming took off 1 base at V and 4 bases at J, with 13 bases between the two ends. The CDR3: CASSEGGSGGTEAFF. The CDR3 bases are TGTGCCAGCAGTGAAGGGGGCTCGGGGGGCACTGAAGCTTTCTTT.

The chain has TRBV28 and TRBJ1-4; D is perhaps TRBD1 (5 bases). CDR1 and CDR2 (germline): MDHEN, SYDVKM. Trimming stripped 0 bases from V and 7 bases from J, with 12 bases between. This CDR3 is 15 amino acids long. As DNA, the CDR3 is TGTGCCAGCAGTTTATGGTCAGGGAAAGGTGAAAAACTGTTTTTT. Translating gives CASSLWSGKGEKLFF.

V is TRBV3-1 (or the pseudogene TRBV3-2) and J is TRBJ2-7, with 10 bases that match TRBD2. CDR3 length equals 13 residues. V was pared by 8 bases and J by 4 bases, with 5 bases of the junction left unmatched. Germline V gene sequence: CDR1 LGHDT, CDR2 YNNKEL (reference sequence). The CDR3, as DNA: TGTGCCAGCGAGGCTAGCGGGAGATACGAGCAGTACTTC. Translated, it gives CASEASGRYEQYF.

The chain recombines TRBV5-5 with TRBJ1-1; 8 bases align to TRBD1. Germline-derived CDR1 and CDR2 are SGHKS and YYEKEE (reference sequence). V lost 5 bases, J lost 0 bases, and 9 bases stayed unmatched. There are 16 residues in the CDR3. For the CDR3, the DNA is TGTGCCAGCAGTGAAATACTGGGACAGGTGAACACTGAAGCTTTCTTT. Protein: CASSEILGQVNTEAFF.

This CDR3 is CASTPTGGGSRATNEKLFF. CDR3 sequence (DNA): TGTGCCAGCACACCAACCGGGGGAGGCTCAAGAGCAACTAATGAAAAACTGTTTTTT. This chain connects TRBV7-3 to TRBJ1-4; a possible D gene is TRBD1 (5 bases). CDR3 length equals 19 residues. Trimming pared 7 bases from V and 0 bases from J, leaving 24 bases between. Germline V CDR1 and CDR2: SGHTA, FQGTGA.